Below, 26 T cell receptor beta chains from the same sample are listed, as sequenced in a study of graft-versus-host responses after intestinal transplantation. These receptors lack a known antigen. Some clones are missing from TCRdb's copy, which holds only in-frame ones; the method was immunoSEQ multiplex PCR. Here the sample spans roughly 77,000 clones, about 89% being singletons. Sequenced material: unstimulated CD8+ T cells sorted from spleen or lymph node cells, taken before intestinal transplant. These receptors were obtained from a human donor who received an intestinal transplant.

This sequence joins TRBV2 and TRBJ1-4, with D tentatively TRBD1 (5 bases). CDR1 is SNHLY and CDR2 is FYNNEI in the germline V gene. V was pared by 6 bases and J by 0 bases, with 17 bases between. The CDR3 extends over 17 amino acids. The CDR3 region is CASSQPRETATNEKLFF. CDR3 sequence (DNA): TGTGCCAGCAGCCAACCTAGAGAGACAGCAACTAATGAAAAACTGTTTTTT.

CDR3 in amino acids: CASSRGDSPYEQYF. As DNA, the CDR3 is TGTGCCAGCAGTCGGGGGGACTCCCCCTACGAGCAGTACTTC. The V and J genes are TRBV9 and TRBJ2-7; TRBD2 aligns across 7 bases. Germline V lookup: CDR1 SGDLS, CDR2 YYNGEE. Losses at the gene ends were 5 bases for V and 2 bases for J; bases not matched to a gene: 7. The length of the CDR3 is 14 residues. The variable domain in full, completed from reference TRBV9 and TRBJ2-7, reads DSGVTQTPKHLITATGQRVTLRCSPRSGDLSVYWYQQSLDQGLQFLIQYYNGEERAKGNILERFSAQQFPDLHSELNLSSLELGDSALYFCASSRGDSPYEQYFGPGTRLTVT.

This chain links TRBV28 with TRBJ2-3; the match to TRBD2 covers 10 bases. Looked up from germline, CDR1 is MDHEN and CDR2 is SYDVKM. The CDR3 covers 16 residues. J was trimmed by 3 bases and V by 5 bases; bases with no gene match: 8. The CDR3 bases are TGTGCCAGCAGTCTATTAGCGGGAGGTTTAACAGATACGCAGTATTTT. Protein: CASSLLAGGLTDTQYF.

The rearrangement joins TRBV5-1 to TRBJ1-2; D is unclear. Per germline, CDR1 SGHRS and CDR2 YFSETQ. CDR3 length equals 13 residues. V was trimmed by 5 bases and J by 6 bases, leaving 14 bases between them. The CDR3 reads CASRKPTKDGYTF. CDR3 coding DNA: TGCGCCAGCAGGAAGCCGACAAAGGATGGCTACACCTTC.

This chain uses TRBV4-1 with TRBJ2-1; the D gene is possibly TRBD2 (6 bases). Deletions cut 4 bases from V and 6 bases from J, with 16 bases between. Germline values: CDR1 MGHRA, CDR2 YSYEKL. The CDR3 runs to 15 residues. CDR3 nucleotides: TGCGCCAGCAGCCCTTTAGCGGAGGGAGGCAATGAGCAGTTCTTC. Translating it yields CASSPLAEGGNEQFF.

J is TRBJ2-7 and V is TRBV15, with TRBD1 matching 9 bases. Germline values: CDR1 LNHNV, CDR2 YYDKDF (reference sequence). V was pared by 1 base and J by 4 bases, with 5 bases of the junction left unmatched. There are 15 residues in the CDR3. In DNA form, the CDR3 reads TGTGCCACCAGCAGAGGGGACAGGGCTAGTTACGAGCAGTACTTC. Translation: CATSRGDRASYEQYF.

The V gene is TRBV4-2, the J gene TRBJ2-7, with 7 bases matching TRBD2. From germline, CDR1 is LGHNA and CDR2 YNFKEQ. V was clipped by 1 base and J by 3 bases; unmatched bases: 9. CDR3 length: 16 amino acids. The CDR3 DNA reads as TGTGCCAGCAGCCAAGTTTCTCCGGGGGGAAGCTACGAGCAGTACTTC. It yields the protein CASSQVSPGGSYEQYF.

This sequence joins TRBV6-5 and TRBJ2-7; the D is unclear. The CDR3 has 14 amino acids. In germline, CDR1 is MNHEY, CDR2 SVGAGI. V was cut by 2 bases and J by 2 bases, with 10 bases left in between. For the CDR3, the DNA is TGTGCCAGCAGTTACGGGCCAGATACCTACGAGCAGTACTTC. Protein: CASSYGPDTYEQYF.

This rearrangement joins TRBV7-6 to TRBJ2-3; 13 bases line up with TRBD2. Germline V gene lookup returns CDR1 SGHVS and CDR2 FNYEAQ. V lost 4 bases and J lost 2; bases outside the gene matches: 9. The CDR3 loop spans 18 amino acids. The CDR3 region is CASSSILAGGPDTDTQYF. The CDR3 DNA follows: TGTGCCAGCAGCTCAATACTAGCGGGAGGGCCCGACACAGATACGCAGTATTTT.

The chain joins TRBV5-1 to TRBJ2-1; tentatively, D is TRBD2 (7 bases). The CDR3 has 15 residues. The V end was cut by 2 bases, the J end by 4 bases, with 13 bases between. CDR1 and CDR2 (germline): SGHRS, YFSETQ. Here the CDR3 DNA reads TGCGCCAGCAGCTTCATGGGGGGGGCGTACAATGAGCAGTTCTTC. Its protein product is CASSFMGGAYNEQFF.

This sequence joins TRBV9 and TRBJ1-5, with D perhaps TRBD1 (5 bases). This CDR3 contains 15 residues. Germline CDR1 SGDLS, CDR2 YYNGEE. V was pared by 0 bases and J by 8 bases, with 15 bases between. The CDR3 spells CASSVGGAGLEPQHF. In nucleotides, the CDR3 is TGTGCCAGCAGCGTAGGAGGGGCGGGGCTGGAGCCCCAGCATTTT.

This chain connects TRBV30 to TRBJ2-5, with 11 bases lining up with TRBD1. The V gene end was trimmed by 1 base and the J gene end by 2 bases; junction bases not matched to a gene: 6. The CDR3 spans 16 residues. The V gene's germline CDR1 is GTSNPN and CDR2 SVGIG (reference sequence). CDR3 amino acids: CAWSGTGGPVQETQYF. The CDR3 region has the DNA TGTGCCTGGAGTGGGACAGGGGGCCCCGTACAAGAGACCCAGTACTTC.

The V call is TRBV13, the J call TRBJ2-5; tentatively, D is TRBD1 or TRBD2 (6 bases each). The J call could be wrong; TRBJ2-7 is a better fit for the DNA end. This CDR3 has 15 amino acids. CDR1 PRHDT and CDR2 FYEKMQ come from the germline V gene (reference sequence). CDR3 in DNA: TGTGCCAGCAGCTTAGGACAGGAGGGGGCCTACGAGCAGTACTTC. Amino acids: CASSLGQEGAYEQYF.

The gene calls are TRBV28 and TRBJ1-2; possibly TRBD1 for D (5 bases). The CDR3 covers 15 residues. V dropped 5 bases and J dropped 5 bases, with 18 bases sitting between them. Germline-derived CDR1 and CDR2 are MDHEN and SYDVKM. CDR3 amino acids: CASSGAGQGGYGYTF. The DNA of the CDR3 is TGTGCCAGCAGTGGGGCCGGGCAGGGTGGATATGGCTACACCTTC.

V is TRBV4-1 and J is TRBJ1-3, with D hard to call. This CDR3 is built from 15 residues. Germline-derived CDR1 and CDR2 are MGHRA and YSYEKL. V was pared by 0 bases and J by 3 bases, with 9 bases between. CDR3 in DNA: TGCGCCAGCAGCCAAGATCGGGGTGTTGGAAACACCATATATTTT. Translation: CASSQDRGVGNTIYF.

This sequence joins TRBV5-5 and TRBJ2-7, with TRBD1 matching 9 bases. There are 15 residues in the CDR3. CDR1 and CDR2 from the germline V gene are SGHKS and YYEKEE (reference sequence). The trim removed 1 base at V and 0 bases at J, leaving 2 bases unmatched. For the CDR3, the DNA is TGTGCCAGCAGCTTGTACAGGGGGCTCTCCTACGAGCAGTACTTC. Translated: CASSLYRGLSYEQYF.

The chain combines TRBV4-1 with TRBJ1-1, with D unclear. Germline V gives CDR1 MGHRA, CDR2 YSYEKL. Trimming took off 0 bases at V and 0 bases at J, with 8 bases between the two ends. This CDR3 is 15 amino acids long. The CDR3 reads CASSQEGTLNTEAFF. The CDR3 bases are TGCGCCAGCAGCCAAGAGGGCACTTTGAACACTGAAGCTTTCTTT.

The rearrangement uses TRBV4-1 and TRBJ2-3; 8 positions agree with TRBD1. From germline, CDR1 is MGHRA and CDR2 YSYEKL. V was pared by 4 bases and J by 4 bases, with 7 bases of the junction left unmatched. This CDR3 spans 15 amino acids. The CDR3 bases are TGCGCCAGCAGCCCACAGGGGGTGGGGGCAGATACGCAGTATTTT. This gives the protein CASSPQGVGADTQYF.

The sample holds a few counts of this clone. This chain joins TRBV6-6 and TRBJ2-7; D not certain. With 7 bases removed from V and 2 bases from J, the gap between germline ends came to 12 bases. The V gene's germline CDR1 is MNHNY and CDR2 SVGAGI (reference sequence). The CDR3 length is 13 residues. CDR3 region: CASTRRSTYEQYF. CDR3 coding DNA: TGTGCCAGCACACGCAGGTCAACCTACGAGCAGTACTTC.

This chain connects TRBV5-1 to TRBJ2-1; 11 bases are a match to TRBD2. V lost 3 bases to trimming and J lost 5 bases; unmatched junction nucleotides: 7. There are 16 residues in the CDR3. CDR1 and CDR2 from the germline V gene are SGHRS and YFSETQ. CDR3 bases: TGCGCCAGCAGCTCGATAGCGGGGGGGCGGGACAATGAGCAGTTCTTC. Protein product: CASSSIAGGRDNEQFF.

The chain links TRBV5-6 to TRBJ2-2, with a tentative D call TRBD2 (5 bases). Trimming shortened V by 2 bases and J by 3 bases, and 11 bases separated the two germline ends. Germline-derived CDR1 and CDR2 are SGHDT and YYEEEE. The CDR3 has 15 residues. This CDR3 is CASSFQRGYTGELFF. CDR3 sequence (DNA): TGTGCCAGCAGCTTCCAGCGAGGGTACACCGGGGAGCTGTTTTTT.

The chain uses TRBV4-1 and TRBJ2-1; 13 nucleotides agree with TRBD2. This CDR3 is built from 20 residues. The V gene's germline CDR1 is MGHRA and CDR2 YSYEKL. The J segment lost 8 bases and the V segment lost 4 bases, leaving 20 bases of the junction unmatched. This CDR3 is CASSPLPGRNTSGRGYEQFF. CDR3 nucleotides: TGCGCCAGCAGCCCCCTTCCGGGGCGCAACACTAGCGGGAGGGGTTATGAGCAGTTCTTC.

The V gene is TRBV19, the J gene TRBJ1-1; weak D call: TRBD1 (6 bases). Germline CDR1 and CDR2: LNHDA and SQIVND (reference sequence). The CDR3 runs 14 residues. With 5 bases removed from V and 5 bases from J, the gap between germline ends came to 15 bases. Written as DNA, the CDR3 is TGTGCCAGTAGTGCCGGGGGGGGCGGGACTGAAGCTTTCTTT. The encoded protein is CASSAGGGGTEAFF.

The chain recombines TRBV27 with TRBJ2-3, with TRBD2 as a possible D gene (5 bases). V was pared by 3 bases and J by 0 bases, with 13 bases between. The CDR3 has 16 amino acids. Per germline, CDR1 MNHEY and CDR2 SMNVEV (reference sequence). The CDR3 reads CASSFLGAVSTDTQYF. CDR3 nucleotide sequence: TGTGCCAGCAGTTTTTTGGGAGCGGTTAGCACAGATACGCAGTATTTT.

The V call is TRBV10-1, the J call TRBJ2-7; D unclear. Trimming took 0 bases from V and 7 from J, leaving 16 bases between them. The germline V gene has CDR1 WNHNN and CDR2 SYGVQD (reference sequence). The CDR3 extends over 15 amino acids. Written as DNA, the CDR3 is TGCGCCAGCAGTGAGTCGATTGGGCTGGATCGGGAGCAGTACTTC. The encoded protein is CASSESIGLDREQYF.

The chain combines TRBV10-3 with TRBJ1-3; no definite D call. This CDR3 region has 14 residues. The germline V and J ends were trimmed by 2 bases and 2 bases, with 7 bases remaining between them. CDR1 and CDR2 (germline): ENHRY, SYGVKD. Written as DNA, the CDR3 is TGTGCCATCAGTGAGGGGAGAACTGGAAACACCATATATTTT. Translating it yields CAISEGRTGNTIYF.